This T cell receptor beta chain was captured by sequencing in a study of blood T cell repertoires in COVID-19. TCRdb keeps only in-frame clones here, not all; method: immunoSEQ multiplex PCR. The data show about 180,000 clones, with 88% seen just once and 9% held by the top ten. Enrolled through a virtual design, the participants were between about 18 and 100 years of age and came from 24 US areas. The CDR3 contains 12 residues. The V and J ends lost 6 bases and 10 bases respectively, with 15 bases between them. Germline loops: CDR1 MRHNA, CDR2 SNTAGT. V gene TRBV6-4 combines with J gene TRBJ1-1; maybe TRBD1 (5 bases). The sequence was obtained from a woman aged 18-29 years who had recovered from COVID-19. Sequencing used PBMCs or T cells enriched from blood (not recorded which). The CDR3 loop reads CASRQEGRPAFF. The CDR3 DNA reads as TGTGCCAGCAGGCAGGAGGGGCGGCCAGCTTTCTTT.